A selection of T cell receptor beta chains follows, all from one sample in a study of breast tumors, draining lymph nodes, adjacent tissues. Using its own MiXCR run on the multiplex PCR reads, TCRdb lists one record per CDR3 protein. The sample yields roughly 220,000 distinct CDR3 sequences, less than 40% seen once. The sample was axillary lymph node tissue. All receptors come from a female donor with breast cancer. Some clones in this sample may be carry-over from other donors' samples. CDR3s include the opening cysteine and the closing phenylalanine or tryptophan. Fields, in order: V gene, CDR3 length, D gene, clone size, J gene, CDR3 DNA, CDR3 protein. D genes are given only for firm matches. Clone size, where shown, is once, few, many, or a class for clones that have expanded.

v_call: TRBV20-1
cdr3_length: 15
d_call: NA
clone_size: NA
j_call: TRBJ2-3
cdr3_nt: TGCAGTGCTAGACGGACCGGGGTTGGCACAGATACGCAGTATTTT
cdr3_aa: CSARRTGVGTDTQYF

v_call: TRBV4-2
cdr3_length: 15
d_call: TRBD2
clone_size: many
j_call: TRBJ2-7
cdr3_nt: TGTGCCAGCAGCCAAGATCTAGCGGGGTTCTACGAGCAGTACTTC
cdr3_aa: CASSQDLAGFYEQYF

v_call: TRBV11-2
cdr3_length: 19
d_call: TRBD2
clone_size: NA
j_call: TRBJ2-3
cdr3_nt: TGTGCCAGCAGCTCAAAGATGGGGTTACTAGCGGTGAGCACAGATACGCAGTATTTT
cdr3_aa: CASSSKMGLLAVSTDTQYF

v_call: TRBV24-1
cdr3_length: 13
d_call: NA
clone_size: many
j_call: TRBJ1-5
cdr3_nt: TGTGCCACCAGTGATTTGAGGGGACGGCCCCAGCATTTT
cdr3_aa: CATSDLRGRPQHF

v_call: TRBV27
cdr3_length: 15
d_call: TRBD1
clone_size: NA
j_call: TRBJ2-7
cdr3_nt: TGTGCCAGCAGTCTCAACCCGGGACAGGGCTACGAGCAGTACTTC
cdr3_aa: CASSLNPGQGYEQYF

v_call: TRBV6-1
cdr3_length: 16
d_call: NA
clone_size: many
j_call: TRBJ2-3
cdr3_nt: TGTGCCAGCAGCCCCGGACTCCAAATTGGCACAGATACGCAGTATTTT
cdr3_aa: CASSPGLQIGTDTQYF

v_call: TRBV5-8
cdr3_length: 15
d_call: TRBD1
clone_size: many
j_call: TRBJ1-5
cdr3_nt: TGTGCCACCAACAAGGGGCAGGGGGCCAATCAGCCCCAGCATTTT
cdr3_aa: CATNKGQGANQPQHF

v_call: TRBV2
cdr3_length: 16
d_call: TRBD1
clone_size: NA
j_call: TRBJ2-2
cdr3_nt: TGTGCCAGCAGTGATGGACAGGGCAGAAACACCGGGGAGCTGTTTTTT
cdr3_aa: CASSDGQGRNTGELFF

v_call: TRBV9
cdr3_length: 11
d_call: NA
clone_size: NA
j_call: TRBJ2-2
cdr3_nt: TGTGCCAGCAGCGGGGGGGGGGAGCTGTTTTTT
cdr3_aa: CASSGGGELFF

v_call: TRBV4-1
cdr3_length: 15
d_call: NA
clone_size: many
j_call: TRBJ2-1
cdr3_nt: TGCGCCAGCAGCCAGGCAGGGGGGGGATACAATGAGCAGTTCTTC
cdr3_aa: CASSQAGGGYNEQFF

v_call: TRBV20-1
cdr3_length: 15
d_call: TRBD2
clone_size: NA
j_call: TRBJ2-3
cdr3_nt: TGCAGTGCTAGAGAGGCTAGCGGGGGGGCAGATACGCAGTATTTT
cdr3_aa: CSAREASGGADTQYF

v_call: TRBV20-1
cdr3_length: 14
d_call: NA
clone_size: once
j_call: TRBJ1-1
cdr3_nt: TGCAGTGCTCTCCCAACTCAGATGAACACTGAAGCTTTCTTT
cdr3_aa: CSALPTQMNTEAFF

v_call: TRBV27
cdr3_length: 16
d_call: NA
clone_size: NA
j_call: TRBJ2-1
cdr3_nt: TGTGCCAGCAGTGGCCTGGGGGCGAGCTCCTACAATGAGCAGTTCTTC
cdr3_aa: CASSGLGASSYNEQFF

v_call: TRBV10-2
cdr3_length: 13
d_call: NA
clone_size: few
j_call: TRBJ2-4
cdr3_nt: TGCGCCAGCAGTGATAGGAGCCAGGGCATTCAGTACTTC
cdr3_aa: CASSDRSQGIQYF

v_call: TRBV5-1
cdr3_length: 16
d_call: TRBD2
clone_size: many
j_call: TRBJ2-5
cdr3_nt: TGCGCCAGCAGCGTGACTAGCGGGGCGGCCCTCGGGACCCAGTACTTC
cdr3_aa: CASSVTSGAALGTQYF

v_call: TRBV12-3/TRBV12-4
cdr3_length: 13
d_call: NA
clone_size: many
j_call: TRBJ1-4
cdr3_nt: TGTGCCAGCAGTTCAGCTGGGACGGAGAAACTGTTTTTT
cdr3_aa: CASSSAGTEKLFF

v_call: TRBV6-7
cdr3_length: 15
d_call: TRBD1
clone_size: NA
j_call: TRBJ1-2
cdr3_nt: TGTGCCAGCAGCCCCACAGGGACAGGGGTTCGAGGCTACACCTTC
cdr3_aa: CASSPTGTGVRGYTF

v_call: TRBV9
cdr3_length: 13
d_call: NA
clone_size: many
j_call: TRBJ1-3
cdr3_nt: TGTGCCAGCAGCGTAGGGGAAGGAAACACCATATATTTT
cdr3_aa: CASSVGEGNTIYF

v_call: TRBV7-2
cdr3_length: 13
d_call: NA
clone_size: many
j_call: TRBJ2-7
cdr3_nt: TGTGCCAGCAGCTTAAACCTTGCCTACGAGCAGTACTTC
cdr3_aa: CASSLNLAYEQYF

v_call: TRBV30
cdr3_length: 14
d_call: NA
clone_size: few
j_call: TRBJ1-5
cdr3_nt: TGTGCCTGGAGGGGGCACAATAGCAATCAGCCCCAGCATTTT
cdr3_aa: CAWRGHNSNQPQHF

v_call: TRBV12-3/TRBV12-4
cdr3_length: 16
d_call: NA
clone_size: many
j_call: TRBJ2-2
cdr3_nt: TGTGCCAGCAGTTCACGAGCGACTTCGTCCACCGGGGAGCTGTTTTTT
cdr3_aa: CASSSRATSSTGELFF

v_call: TRBV18
cdr3_length: 13
d_call: NA
clone_size: many
j_call: TRBJ1-5
cdr3_nt: TGTGCCAGCTCACCAATGGACAATCAGCCCCAGCATTTT
cdr3_aa: CASSPMDNQPQHF

v_call: TRBV20-1
cdr3_length: 11
d_call: NA
clone_size: many
j_call: TRBJ1-2
cdr3_nt: TGCAGTGCTAGACCTGGGGGGGCGCCGACCTTC
cdr3_aa: CSARPGGAPTF

v_call: TRBV20-1
cdr3_length: 19
d_call: TRBD2
clone_size: few
j_call: TRBJ2-3
cdr3_nt: TGCAGTGCTAGAGATACTAGCGGAAAGTCCCCCCGGGCCACAGATACGCAGTATTTT
cdr3_aa: CSARDTSGKSPRATDTQYF

v_call: TRBV7-3
cdr3_length: 15
d_call: NA
clone_size: NA
j_call: TRBJ1-3
cdr3_nt: TGTGCCAGCAGCGAACTTCGCGTTCAGGGAAACACCATATATTTT
cdr3_aa: CASSELRVQGNTIYF

v_call: TRBV5-1
cdr3_length: 17
d_call: TRBD1
clone_size: many
j_call: TRBJ2-3
cdr3_nt: TGCGCCAGCCGACAGGGTAGAACCCCAACTAGCACAGATACGCAGTATTTT
cdr3_aa: CASRQGRTPTSTDTQYF

v_call: TRBV5-5
cdr3_length: 18
d_call: TRBD1
clone_size: NA
j_call: TRBJ1-4
cdr3_nt: TGCGCCAGCAGCCTTCTAGGGACAGGGGGCGGAACTAATGAAAAACTGTTTTTT
cdr3_aa: CASSLLGTGGGTNEKLFF

v_call: TRBV6-5
cdr3_length: 12
d_call: NA
clone_size: NA
j_call: TRBJ2-7
cdr3_nt: TGTGCCAGCAGAGCTAACAGTTACGAGCAGTACTTC
cdr3_aa: CASRANSYEQYF

v_call: TRBV7-9
cdr3_length: 15
d_call: TRBD1
clone_size: many
j_call: TRBJ2-1
cdr3_nt: TGTGCCAGCAGCTCCGGGACAGGGCGTAACAATGAGCAGTTCTTC
cdr3_aa: CASSSGTGRNNEQFF

v_call: TRBV19
cdr3_length: 16
d_call: NA
clone_size: NA
j_call: TRBJ1-6
cdr3_nt: TGTGCCAGTAGTGTCTCCGGGACTACCTATAATTCACCCCTCCACTTT
cdr3_aa: CASSVSGTTYNSPLHF

v_call: TRBV27
cdr3_length: 12
d_call: NA
clone_size: NA
j_call: TRBJ2-7
cdr3_nt: TGTGCCAGCAGTTTTCAGGGACTCGAGCAGTACTTC
cdr3_aa: CASSFQGLEQYF

v_call: TRBV6-6
cdr3_length: 14
d_call: NA
clone_size: many
j_call: TRBJ2-7
cdr3_nt: TGTGCCAGCAGTCAAACAGGGACCAGCCGCGAGCAGTACTTC
cdr3_aa: CASSQTGTSREQYF

v_call: TRBV2
cdr3_length: 17
d_call: TRBD1
clone_size: NA
j_call: TRBJ2-4
cdr3_nt: TGTGCCAGCAGTGAACGGAAAGGGACAGCGTTAAAAAACATTCAGTACTTC
cdr3_aa: CASSERKGTALKNIQYF

v_call: TRBV12-3/TRBV12-4
cdr3_length: 13
d_call: NA
clone_size: many
j_call: TRBJ2-1
cdr3_nt: TGTGCCAGCAGTTCGGACAGTACGGATGAGCAGTTCTTC
cdr3_aa: CASSSDSTDEQFF

v_call: TRBV6-6
cdr3_length: 15
d_call: NA
clone_size: few
j_call: TRBJ2-5
cdr3_nt: TGTGCCAGCAGTCACTCCACACATCGCCAAGAGACCCAGTACTTC
cdr3_aa: CASSHSTHRQETQYF

v_call: TRBV7-2
cdr3_length: 16
d_call: TRBD2
clone_size: many
j_call: TRBJ2-1
cdr3_nt: TGTGCCAGCAGCACCCGGACTAGCGGGAGGGTATCGGCGCAGTTCTTC
cdr3_aa: CASSTRTSGRVSAQFF

v_call: TRBV15
cdr3_length: 13
d_call: NA
clone_size: many
j_call: TRBJ2-2
cdr3_nt: TGTGCCACCAGCAGAGAGCCCGACGGGGAGCTGTTTTTT
cdr3_aa: CATSREPDGELFF